The clone carrying this TCR beta chain was counted a few times. What it binds is unknown. V lost 7 bases to trimming and J lost 4 bases; unmatched junction nucleotides: 12. This CDR3 is built from 16 residues. The data are from a study of T-cell reconstitution after alpha-beta-depleted transplantation in children. Study findings and constraints: A year had passed since transplant, and T-cell counts and diversity by then came mostly from newly produced T cells.

Unique molecular identifiers were used to barcode this TCRbeta library. A single record per CDR3 protein comes from TCRdb applying MiXCR to the PCR reads. The top ten clones hold 36% of a sample with almost 600,000 distinct CDR3 sequences, roughly a quarter of them seen once. The sequencing here drew on PBMCs, taken before TCRalphabeta/CD19-depleted stem cell transplant. The gene calls are TRBV12-3 or TRBV12-4 and TRBJ1-2; 10 nucleotides match TRBD1. This TCR came from a boy under two years old with Wiskott-Aldrich syndrome, due to receive a stem cell transplant. CDR3 coding DNA: TGTGCCAGCAAGGGAGGTGTGACAGGGGGCATCTATGGCTACACCTTC. This sequence encodes CASKGGVTGGIYGYTF.